Sequencing of this TCR beta chain was carried out in a study of CD8+CD57+ T cells in acquired aplastic anemia. The wider study: The average for DNA from sorted CD4+ and CD8+ cells was roughly 3 ug. Findings and limits, study-wide: Patients and controls turned out to have roughly 30 CD8+ CDR3 sequences in common.

Sequenced patients had shown CD8+CD57+ cell expansion by flow cytometry. This clonotype turned up a few times. No antigen is known for it. The CDR3 runs to 11 residues. The V end was cut by 0 bases, the J end by 7 bases, with 4 bases between. In germline, CDR1 is SGHRS, CDR2 YFSETQ. Profiles of TCR beta VDJ and CDR3 were generated from a genomic DNA template. Using its own MiXCR run on the reads, TCRdb lists one record per CDR3 protein. The sample gives a few hundred thousand distinct CDR3 sequences, about three fifths of which show up once; roughly 1.2% is in the top ten. V and J are TRBV5-1 and TRBJ1-1; no definite D call. The sequencing input was sorted CD4+, CD8+, or CD8+CD57+ T cells (not recorded which) from PBMCs. The TCR comes from a human donor with aplastic anemia. The CDR3 bases are TGCGCCAGCAGCTTGGGGGGTGAAGCTTTCTTT. Protein sequence: CASSLGGEAFF.